This T cell receptor (beta chain) was identified in a study of blood T cell repertoires in COVID-19. Background on the study: The United States, Italy and Spain provided the acute and convalescent COVID-19 samples. PBMCs, B-cell-depleted T cells, or T cells were the source of the cDNA or gDNA that made up the material.

Produced via immunoSEQ multiplex PCR; TCRdb's table is partial and in-frame only. The data show about 200,000 clones, approximately 80% seen once. This CDR3 region has 16 residues. Germline-derived CDR1 and CDR2 are LGHDT and YNNKEL (reference sequence). Trimming cost V 3 bases and J 2 bases, with 14 bases left between them. Material for sequencing was peripheral blood. The TCR sequence derives from a human donor in a cohort sampled during active COVID-19. This sequence joins TRBV3-1 (or the pseudogene TRBV3-2) and TRBJ1-5; no clear D. The CDR3: CASSQAGYFGNQPQHF. As DNA, the CDR3 is TGTGCCAGCAGCCAGGCGGGATACTTCGGCAATCAGCCCCAGCATTTT.